The text below deals with one T cell receptor (beta chain). While infection was still active, Seattle patients were enrolled and then followed longitudinally. This record comes from a study of blood T cell repertoires in COVID-19. Study in general: Collection of acute and convalescent COVID-19 samples took place in the United States, Italy and Spain.

Germline V gives CDR1 MGHRA, CDR2 YSYEKL. This CDR3 region has 13 residues. Losses at the gene ends were 4 bases for V and 4 bases for J; bases not matched to a gene: 3. Assay: immunoSEQ multiplex PCR; the TCRdb copy retains only in-frame clones and omits some. Here the sample spans just over 300,000 clones, roughly 90% being singletons. The rearrangement links TRBV4-1 to TRBJ1-2; 7 positions agree with TRBD1. The material sequenced was peripheral blood. This clonotype originated in a woman aged 25-40 years with COVID-19, enrolled during active disease. The CDR3 sequence is CASSPGQAYGYTF. DNA for the CDR3: TGCGCCAGCAGCCCAGGACAGGCCTATGGCTACACCTTC.